Each of the 27 T cell receptor beta chains below was sequenced from the same sample in a study of blood T cell repertoires in COVID-19. Sequenced by immunoSEQ multiplex PCR; TCRdb stores in-frame clones only, minus some. The sample gives about 300,000 clones, more than 75% of which show up once; roughly 4% is in the top ten. Sequencing used PBMCs or T cells enriched from blood (not recorded which). These receptors came from a man aged 25 to 45 who had recovered from COVID-19.

The rearrangement uses TRBV6-6 and TRBJ1-5; maybe TRBD1 (5 bases). Germline CDR1 and CDR2: MNHNY and SVGAGI (reference sequence). Trimming took 6 bases from V and 1 from J, leaving 16 bases between them. The CDR3 is made up of 16 amino acids. The chain's CDR3 is CASRKGASGSNQPQHF. The CDR3 coding sequence is TGTGCCAGCAGAAAAGGGGCGTCAGGGAGCAATCAGCCCCAGCATTTT.

On this clone itself: Distinct nucleotide sequences in the sample also encode this CDR3. The chain couples TRBV18 to TRBJ2-5; 9 bases are shared with TRBD1. Germline CDR1 and CDR2: KGHSH and LQKENI. J lost 5 bases, V lost 3 bases, and 1 base had no gene match. The CDR3 is 13 amino acids. The CDR3 loop reads CASSPGQGETQYF. CDR3 DNA: TGTGCCAGCTCACCCGGACAGGGGGAGACCCAGTACTTC.

This clone was seen a handful of times. The chain uses TRBV4-2 and TRBJ2-5; TRBD2 aligns across 9 bases. Unmatched junction bases numbered 5, after V lost 1 base and J lost 5 bases. CDR1 and CDR2 (germline): LGHNA, YNFKEQ. The CDR3 is made up of 15 amino acids. The CDR3 protein is CASSQGAGGPETQYF. CDR3 nucleotides: TGTGCCAGCAGCCAAGGGGCGGGGGGGCCGGAGACCCAGTACTTC.

In this sample, this clone turned up a few times. The genes are TRBV9 and TRBJ1-1; unclear D gene. Between the trimmed V and J ends, which lost 4 bases and 1 base, there was a span of 14 bases. The CDR3 covers 15 residues. The germline CDR1 and CDR2 sequences are SGDLS and YYNGEE. The DNA for the CDR3 is TGTGCCAGCAGCCTAGGAGGGAGAACGAACACTGAAGCTTTCTTT. The encoded protein is CASSLGGRTNTEAFF.

This clone was counted between two and nine times. Other nucleotide sequences from this sample produce the same CDR3. The chain is built from TRBV5-1 and TRBJ2-7; D possibly corresponds to TRBD1 (6 bases). CDR1 and CDR2 (germline): SGHRS, YFSETQ. V was cut by 0 bases and J by 0 bases, with 7 bases left in between. The CDR3 spans 14 residues. As DNA, the CDR3 is TGCGCCAGCAGCTTGGGACAGGTCTCCTACGAGCAGTACTTC. This codes for CASSLGQVSYEQYF.

The rearrangement links TRBV2 to TRBJ1-5, with D perhaps TRBD1 (5 bases). Trimming cost V 6 bases and J 7 bases, with 16 bases left between them. Germline values: CDR1 SNHLY, CDR2 FYNNEI. This CDR3 is built from 14 residues. This CDR3 is CASRDPRQRQPQHF. For the CDR3, the DNA is TGTGCCAGCAGAGACCCAAGACAGCGCCAGCCCCAGCATTTT.

The chain couples TRBV6-2 or TRBV6-3 to TRBJ2-1, with D perhaps matching TRBD2 (6 bases). Trimming cost V 5 bases and J 4 bases, with 15 bases left between them. CDR3 length: 15 residues. The germline CDR1 and CDR2 sequences are MNHEY and SVGEGT. The chain's CDR3 is CASSRDSPPYNEQFF. The CDR3, as DNA: TGTGCCAGCAGTCGGGACTCACCCCCATACAATGAGCAGTTCTTC.

The V gene is TRBV7-6, the J gene TRBJ2-1; 9 bases fit TRBD2. V shed 0 bases and J 0 bases; nucleotides not matched to a gene: 3. Germline V CDR1 and CDR2: SGHVS, FNYEAQ. The CDR3 has 17 amino acids. This CDR3 is CASSLAGRGGSYNEQFF. Written as DNA, the CDR3 is TGTGCCAGCAGCTTAGCTGGGCGGGGGGGCTCCTACAATGAGCAGTTCTTC. Full variable domain (outside the CDR3, taken from reference TRBV7-6 and TRBJ2-1): GAGVSQSPRYKVTKRGQDVALRCDPISGHVSLYWYRQALGQGPEFLTYFNYEAQQDKSGLPNDRFSAERPEGSISTLTIQRTEQRDSAMYRCASSLAGRGGSYNEQFFGPGTRLTVL.

The gene calls are TRBV5-4 and TRBJ2-1; 7 bases line up with TRBD2. V was pared by 2 bases and J by 5 bases, with 4 bases of the junction left unmatched. The CDR3 spans 14 residues. The germline gives CDR1 SGHNT, CDR2 YYREEE (reference sequence). Here the CDR3 reads CASSLLLADNEQFF. The CDR3 DNA reads TGTGCCAGCAGCTTACTCCTAGCGGACAATGAGCAGTTCTTC.

V is TRBV27 and J is TRBJ1-1; no clear D gene. The CDR3 is 15 amino acids. Germline CDR1 reads MNHEY; CDR2 reads SMNVEV (reference sequence). Trimming shortened V by 7 bases and J by 0 bases, and 15 bases separated the two germline ends. CDR3 protein: CASKPTGILNTEAFF. DNA of the CDR3: TGTGCCAGCAAACCCACGGGGATCCTGAACACTGAAGCTTTCTTT.

The rearrangement joins TRBV6-5 to TRBJ1-1, with no clear D. The germline CDR1 and CDR2 sequences are MNHEY and SVGAGI. The CDR3 is 12 amino acids. The ends were cut back, 6 bases at V and 4 bases at J, with 9 bases in the middle. CDR3: CASSFSGTEAFF. CDR3 coding DNA: TGTGCCAGCAGCTTCTCGGGCACTGAAGCTTTCTTT.

The rearrangement links TRBV2 to TRBJ1-1; TRBD1 aligns across 9 bases. Trimming took 4 bases from V and 1 from J; bases not matched to a gene: 4. Germline V gives CDR1 SNHLY, CDR2 FYNNEI. There are 15 residues in the CDR3. The CDR3 DNA reads TGTGCCAGCAGTGGGGACAGGGAGAGGAACACTGAAGCTTTCTTT. Its protein product is CASSGDRERNTEAFF.

The chain carries TRBV4-1 and TRBJ1-5; D not resolved. Germline V gene data show CDR1 as MGHRA and CDR2 as YSYEKL. Trimming took off 1 base at V and 5 bases at J, with 12 bases between the two ends. The CDR3 runs to 15 residues. CDR3 DNA: TGCGCCAGCAGCCAAGTAGCGGGGAGGTATCAGCCCCAGCATTTT. Protein sequence: CASSQVAGRYQPQHF.

To note about this clone: This sample also contains other DNA sequences that code for the same CDR3. This sequence joins TRBV7-9 and TRBJ2-5; 9 bases are a match to TRBD2. J was trimmed by 0 bases and V by 2 bases; bases with no gene match: 1. The CDR3 sequence is 15 residues long. CDR1 and CDR2 (germline): SEHNR, FQNEAQ (reference sequence). The CDR3 is CASSLLAGYQETQYF. The CDR3 nucleotides read TGTGCCAGCAGCTTACTAGCGGGGTACCAAGAGACCCAGTACTTC. The variable domain in full, with the rest retrieved from reference TRBV7-9 and TRBJ2-5, is DTGVSQNPRHKITKRGQNVTFRCDPISEHNRLYWYRQTLGQGPEFLTYFQNEAQLEKSRLLSDRFSAERPKGSFSTLEIQRTEQGDSAMYLCASSLLAGYQETQYFGPGTRLLVL.

This rearrangement joins TRBV5-1 to TRBJ1-4; TRBD1 matches 8 bases. The germline V gene encodes CDR1 SGHRS and CDR2 YFSETQ. This CDR3 is 14 amino acids long. V shed 4 bases and J 8 bases; nucleotides not matched to a gene: 7. The CDR3, as DNA: TGCGCCAGCAGCACCGGACAGGGCGGGGAAAAACTGTTTTTT. It encodes CASSTGQGGEKLFF.

This sequence joins TRBV29-1 and TRBJ2-7, with 11 bases matching TRBD2. This CDR3 comprises 15 residues. CDR1 SQVTM and CDR2 ANQGSEA come from the germline V gene. Trimming took 4 bases from V and 0 from J; bases not matched to a gene: 5. CDR3 sequence: CSVGLAGTSSYEQYF. CDR3 nucleotides: TGCAGCGTTGGACTAGCGGGAACTAGCTCCTACGAGCAGTACTTC.

The chain carries TRBV4-1 and TRBJ2-5; 8 positions agree with TRBD2. With 1 base clipped from V and 4 bases from J, the junction kept 11 bases outside the gene matches. Germline CDR1 reads MGHRA; CDR2 reads YSYEKL. CDR3 length equals 17 residues. The CDR3 sequence is CASSQVLSGGPAETQYF. Written as DNA, the CDR3 is TGCGCCAGCAGCCAAGTATTATCGGGAGGGCCCGCAGAGACCCAGTACTTC.

This chain joins TRBV5-1 and TRBJ1-4; possibly TRBD1 for D (5 bases). V was clipped by 4 bases and J by 0 bases, with 13 bases between them. Germline V CDR1 and CDR2: SGHRS, YFSETQ. The CDR3 extends over 16 amino acids. CDR3 coding DNA: TGCGCCAGCAGCCCGGACGGACACCCAACTAATGAAAAACTGTTTTTT. Translating gives CASSPDGHPTNEKLFF.

The rearrangement uses TRBV2 and TRBJ1-2; D gene ambiguous. The CDR3 sequence is 14 residues long. The V end was cut by 7 bases, the J end by 3 bases, with 15 bases between. Germline V lookup: CDR1 SNHLY, CDR2 FYNNEI. The CDR3 region has the DNA TGTGCCAGCACCAACCTCGGGGTTGACTATGGCTACACCTTC. This translates into CASTNLGVDYGYTF.

The rearrangement uses TRBV14 and TRBJ2-1; TRBD2 aligns across 9 bases. The CDR3 loop spans 15 amino acids. Per germline, CDR1 SGHDN and CDR2 FVKESK. V shed 4 bases and J 9 bases; nucleotides not matched to a gene: 10. CDR3 coding DNA: TGTGCCAGCAGCCCTATAGCGGGGGCCTTTATTGAGCAGTTCTTC. Its translation: CASSPIAGAFIEQFF.

The rearrangement links TRBV19 to TRBJ2-7; TRBD2 matches at 8 bases. Germline V lookup: CDR1 LNHDA, CDR2 SQIVND (reference sequence). The CDR3 runs to 14 residues. Trimming cost V 3 bases and J 6 bases; bases outside gene matches: 7. The CDR3, as DNA: TGTGCCAGTAGTATGGGGCGGGAGGTGGGCGAGCAGTACTTC. It translates to CASSMGREVGEQYF. The whole variable domain, remainder taken from reference TRBV19 and TRBJ2-7, is DGGITQSPKYLFRKEGQNVTLSCEQNLNHDAMYWYRQDPGQGLRLIYYSQIVNDFQKGDIAEGYSVSREKKESFPLTVTSAQKNPTAFYLCASSMGREVGEQYFGPGTRLTVT.

The rearrangement joins TRBV4-1 to TRBJ1-5; D remains unclear. The CDR3 has 15 amino acids. From germline, CDR1 is MGHRA and CDR2 YSYEKL. Between the trimmed V and J ends, which lost 4 bases and 5 bases, there was a span of 15 bases. The CDR3, as DNA: TGCGCCAGCAGCCCTGAGGGCGGGATGTATCAGCCCCAGCATTTT. It codes for CASSPEGGMYQPQHF.

The V and J genes are TRBV10-3 and TRBJ1-1; no clear D. Trimming removed 10 bases from V and 4 bases from J, with 16 bases in between. CDR1 and CDR2 (germline): ENHRY, SYGVKD. The CDR3 extends over 13 amino acids. The CDR3 here is CATASFGATEAFF. CDR3 DNA: TGTGCCACCGCCTCGTTTGGAGCCACTGAAGCTTTCTTT.

The chain is built from TRBV21-1 and TRBJ2-1; the tabulated D call, TRBD2, remains unverified against the DNA. TRBV21-1 is a documented pseudogene. The CDR3 has 19 amino acids. CDR3 nucleotide sequence: TGTGCCAGCAGCAAAAGCCCTGACCTGACTAGCGGGAGCCGGGGTGAGCAGTTCTTC. Amino acid sequence: CASSKSPDLTSGSRGEQFF.

This chain connects TRBV19 to TRBJ2-7; TRBD1 might be the D (6 bases). Trimming cost V 7 bases and J 2 bases, with 12 bases left between them. CDR1 and CDR2 (germline): LNHDA, SQIVND (reference sequence). The CDR3 totals 13 residues. The CDR3 DNA reads TGTGCCAGTAACCCAGGGGTGACCTACGAGCAGTACTTC. Translating gives CASNPGVTYEQYF. The full variable domain, in which reference TRBV19 and TRBJ2-7 provide the parts outside the CDR3, is DGGITQSPKYLFRKEGQNVTLSCEQNLNHDAMYWYRQDPGQGLRLIYYSQIVNDFQKGDIAEGYSVSREKKESFPLTVTSAQKNPTAFYLCASNPGVTYEQYFGPGTRLTVT.

The V call is TRBV6-5, the J call TRBJ1-6; perhaps TRBD1 as D (5 bases). Germline CDR1 is MNHEY and CDR2 is SVGAGI. The CDR3 loop spans 15 amino acids. V gave up 6 bases and J gave up 9 bases, with 18 bases separating them. The CDR3 loop reads CASRDQDTWGSPLHF. CDR3 DNA: TGTGCCAGCAGAGATCAGGACACCTGGGGTTCACCCCTCCACTTT.

This chain joins TRBV5-1 and TRBJ2-2; D is ambiguous. V was trimmed by 4 bases and J by 0 bases, leaving 4 bases between them. Germline V gene lookup returns CDR1 SGHRS and CDR2 YFSETQ. The CDR3 runs 13 residues. CDR3 nucleotides: TGCGCCAGCAGCCACACGAACACCGGGGAGCTGTTTTTT. It translates to CASSHTNTGELFF. Using reference TRBV5-1 and TRBJ2-2 for the parts outside the CDR3, the full variable domain is KAGVTQTPRYLIKTRGQQVTLSCSPISGHRSVSWYQQTPGQGLQFLFEYFSETQRNKGNFPGRFSGRQFSNSRSEMNVSTLELGDSALYLCASSHTNTGELFFGEGSRLTVL.